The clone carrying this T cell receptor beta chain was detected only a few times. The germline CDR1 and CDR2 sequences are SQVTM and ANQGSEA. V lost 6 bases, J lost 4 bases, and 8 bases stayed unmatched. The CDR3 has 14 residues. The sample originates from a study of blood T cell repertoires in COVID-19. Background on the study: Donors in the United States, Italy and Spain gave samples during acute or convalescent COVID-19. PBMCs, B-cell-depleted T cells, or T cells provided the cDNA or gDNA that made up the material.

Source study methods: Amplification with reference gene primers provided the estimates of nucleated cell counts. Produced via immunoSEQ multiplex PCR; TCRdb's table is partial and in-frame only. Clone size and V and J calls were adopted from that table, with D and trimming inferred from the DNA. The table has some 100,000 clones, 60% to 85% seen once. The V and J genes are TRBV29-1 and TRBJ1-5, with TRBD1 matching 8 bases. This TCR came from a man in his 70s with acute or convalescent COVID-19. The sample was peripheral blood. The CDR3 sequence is CSVAAGGQNQPQHF. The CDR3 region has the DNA TGCAGCGTCGCTGCAGGGGGCCAAAATCAGCCCCAGCATTTT.